The present entry profiles one TCR beta chain with its context. The data were obtained in a study of regulatory T cells in long-lasting Graves disease. Trimming took 6 bases from V and 9 from J; bases not matched to a gene: 5. The CDR3 consists of 12 residues. Germline CDR1 and CDR2: SQVTM and ANQGSEA. To make TCR beta libraries, researchers used iRepertoire HTBI primers and Arm-PCR of CDR3 regions. TCRdb re-called the multiplex PCR reads through MiXCR, storing one row per CDR3 protein. The sample contains about 540,000 distinct CDR3 sequences, roughly 13% of which appear only once. Time point: newly diagnosed GD, antithyroid drugs for less than 3 months. There was RNA extracted from PBMCs, and the TCR library was made from it. These data also featured in a second study, about T cells in Graves' hyperthyroidism and ophthalmopathy. That publication notes: TCR CDR3 regions were first amplified by RT-PCR with HTBI primers.

The V and J genes are TRBV29-1 and TRBJ1-4; 9 positions agree with TRBD1. The source material was peripheral blood mononuclear cells (PBMCs), sampled at new diagnosis, from a patient treated with antithyroid drugs. The sequence came from a man aged 30-40 years with Graves disease. The CDR3 spells CSVRTGAKKLFF. For the CDR3, the DNA is TGCAGCGTCCGGACAGGGGCCAAAAAACTGTTTTTT.